A selection of T cell receptor beta chains follows, all from one sample in a study of cytomegalovirus exposure and HLA in healthy donors. Repertoires were generated with immunoSEQ multiplex PCR, while TCRdb's copy carries only in-frame clones and drops some. The data show 150,000 to 200,000 clones, 81% seen once. Source material: PBMCs. Every receptor here comes from a young man in good health and CMV-seronegative. Both conserved end residues are trimmed from each CDR3. Fields, in order: J gene, V gene, CDR3 protein.

>TRBJ1-1|TRBV6-5
ASSVNRANTEAF
>TRBJ1-6|TRBV7-2
AGRGSGNNSPLH
>TRBJ2-1|TRBV18
ASSPRFTDYNEQF
>TRBJ2-7|TRBV5-1
ASSNGLAGGYEQY
>TRBJ1-4|TRBV19
ASIPPGVEGEKLF
>TRBJ1-2|TRBV5-1
ARTDRGLLGYT
>TRBJ2-3|TRBV4-2
ASSHPIAGGRDTQY
>TRBJ2-3|TRBV11-2
ASSLVTGVPTDTQY
>TRBJ2-7|TRBV7-2
ASSLLGDSYEQY
>TRBJ2-5|TRBV6-5
ASRAGGLGETQY
>TRBJ2-3|TRBV2
ASSRDRGRTDTQY
>TRBJ2-3|TRBV19
ASSIGQGPSTDTQY
>TRBJ1-1|TRBV4-1
ASSQAPTGGTEAF
>TRBJ1-2|TRBV7-9
ASSKQGRTGAGYT
>TRBJ1-3|TRBV4-2
ASSFLGGGNTIY
>TRBJ1-2|TRBV19
ASSSRDRGIHGYT
>TRBJ2-5|TRBV2
ASSTSDISYEQY
>TRBJ1-1|TRBV5-1
ASSLEGFSTEAF
>TRBJ2-7|TRBV28
ASSPPASGTFLRYEQY
>TRBJ2-7|TRBV5-1
ASSSTSSYEQY
>TRBJ2-3|TRBV11-2
ASSPAATGVSNTQY
>TRBJ2-2|TRBV6-5
ASSYLSIGMELF
>TRBJ1-5|TRBV27
ASRPSGRMLGQPQH
>TRBJ2-1|TRBV4-3
ASRSSGGAGEQF
>TRBJ1-2|TRBV27
ASSLSGGVPGGGYT
>TRBJ2-4|TRBV5-4
ASSLAEGNIQY
>TRBJ1-2|TRBV7-2
ASSSGQGDGYT
>TRBJ1-2|TRBV29-1
SVGGGDRGSGYT
>TRBJ2-1|TRBV5-1
ASSLGGGDYNEQF
>TRBJ2-7|TRBV29-1
SVGRGTGYEQY
>TRBJ1-2|TRBV29-1
SVKNRADPYGYT